These 3 T cell receptor beta chains share one sample of origin, sequenced in a study of response to subunit inactivated influenza vaccine. Each CDR3 protein gets one entry after TCRdb re-called the RT-PCR reads with MiXCR. The sample lists about 540,000 distinct CDR3 sequences; around 21% were seen once. This sample also appeared in a second study, on T cells expressing NK-cell markers. That source adds: Researchers built TCR beta cDNA using 5'RACE template switching with UMIs.

The material sequenced was CD4+ T cells sorted from PBMCs, taken 11 to 12 days after vaccination. These receptors all stem from a man aged 50 to 59 who received an inactivated influenza vaccine.

The V gene is TRBV28, the J gene TRBJ2-2; 7 bases match TRBD2. The CDR3 runs 14 residues. V was pared by 4 bases and J by 6 bases, with 5 bases of the junction left unmatched. CDR1 and CDR2 (germline): MDHEN, SYDVKM. CDR3 in DNA: TGTGCCAGCAGTTCGGGGGGTATATCCGGGGAGCTGTTTTTT. The encoded protein is CASSSGGISGELFF.

V gene TRBV20-1 combines with J gene TRBJ2-3, with 11 bases identical to TRBD2. With 5 bases clipped from V and 7 bases from J, the junction kept 5 bases outside the gene matches. The CDR3 contains 13 residues. Germline V gives CDR1 DFQATT, CDR2 SNEGSKA (reference sequence). The CDR3 DNA reads TGCAGTGCTCCCCTAGCGGGAGGTAATACGCAGTATTTT. Translated: CSAPLAGGNTQYF.

This clonotype was recorded a few times. The chain is built from TRBV20-1 and TRBJ1-1; D unresolved. The V and J ends lost 3 bases and 2 bases respectively, with 7 bases between them. Germline lookup yields CDR1 DFQATT and CDR2 SNEGSKA (reference sequence). The CDR3 runs to 12 residues. The CDR3, as DNA: TGCAGTGCTAGGAATCCAAACACTGAAGCTTTCTTT. The encoded protein is CSARNPNTEAFF.